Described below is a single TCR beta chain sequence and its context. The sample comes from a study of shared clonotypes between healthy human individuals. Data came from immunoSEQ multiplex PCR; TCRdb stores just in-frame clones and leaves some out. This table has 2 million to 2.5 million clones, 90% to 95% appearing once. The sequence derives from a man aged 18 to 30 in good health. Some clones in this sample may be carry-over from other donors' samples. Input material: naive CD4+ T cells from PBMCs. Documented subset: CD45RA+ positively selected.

CDR3 sequence reads: CASSSRQGLISGYTF. As DNA, the CDR3 is TGTGCCAGCAGCTCCCGACAGGGTTTGATAAGCGGCTACACCTTC. The chain has TRBV7-2 and TRBJ1-2, with 7 positions matching TRBD1. Germline CDR1 SGHTA, CDR2 FQGNSA. This CDR3 has 15 residues. Trimming took 4 bases from V and 8 from J; bases not matched to a gene: 13. The full variable domain, in which reference TRBV7-2 and TRBJ1-2 provide the parts outside the CDR3, is GAGVSQSPSNKVTEKGKDVELRCDPISGHTALYWYRQSLGQGLEFLIYFQGNSAPDKSGLPSDRFSAERTGGSVSTLTIQRTQQEDSAVYLCASSSRQGLISGYTFGSGTRLTVV.